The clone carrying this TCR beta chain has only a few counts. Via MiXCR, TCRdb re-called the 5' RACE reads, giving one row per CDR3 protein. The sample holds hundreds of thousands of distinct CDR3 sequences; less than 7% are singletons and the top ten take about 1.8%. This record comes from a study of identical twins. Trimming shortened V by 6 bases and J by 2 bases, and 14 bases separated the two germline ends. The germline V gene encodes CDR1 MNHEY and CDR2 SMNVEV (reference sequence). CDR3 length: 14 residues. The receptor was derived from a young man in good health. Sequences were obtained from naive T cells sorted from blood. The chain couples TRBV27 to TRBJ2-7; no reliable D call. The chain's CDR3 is CASRPDGAAYEQYF. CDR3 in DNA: TGTGCCAGCAGACCGGACGGCGCTGCCTACGAGCAGTACTTC.